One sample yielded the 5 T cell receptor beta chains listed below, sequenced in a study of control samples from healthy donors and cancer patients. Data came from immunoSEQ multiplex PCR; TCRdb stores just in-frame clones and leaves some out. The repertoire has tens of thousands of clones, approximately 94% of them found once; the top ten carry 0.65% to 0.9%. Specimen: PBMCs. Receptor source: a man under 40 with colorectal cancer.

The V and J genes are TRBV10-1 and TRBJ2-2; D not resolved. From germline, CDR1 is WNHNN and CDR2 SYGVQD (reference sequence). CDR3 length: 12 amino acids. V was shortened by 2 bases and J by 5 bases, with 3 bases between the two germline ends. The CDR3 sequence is CASSEGTGELFF. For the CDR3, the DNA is TGCGCCAGCAGTGAGGGAACCGGGGAGCTGTTTTTT.

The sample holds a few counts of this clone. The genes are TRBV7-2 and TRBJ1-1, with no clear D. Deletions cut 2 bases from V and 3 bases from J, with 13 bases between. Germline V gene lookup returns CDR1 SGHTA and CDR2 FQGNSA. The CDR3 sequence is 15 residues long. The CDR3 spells CASSLFQGHHTEAFF. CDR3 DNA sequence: TGTGCCAGCAGCTTATTTCAAGGGCATCACACTGAAGCTTTCTTT.

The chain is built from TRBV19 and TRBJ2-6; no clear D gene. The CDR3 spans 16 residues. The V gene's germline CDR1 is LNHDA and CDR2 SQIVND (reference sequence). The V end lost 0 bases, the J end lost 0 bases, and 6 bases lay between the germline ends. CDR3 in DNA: TGTGCCAGTAGTATAGACCCGGGCTCTGGGGCCAACGTCCTGACTTTC. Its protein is CASSIDPGSGANVLTF.

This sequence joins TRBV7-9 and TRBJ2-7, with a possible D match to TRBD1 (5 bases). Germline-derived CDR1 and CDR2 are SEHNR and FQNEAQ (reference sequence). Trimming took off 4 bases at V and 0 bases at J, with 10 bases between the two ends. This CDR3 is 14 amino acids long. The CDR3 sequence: CASSSRVSSYEQYF. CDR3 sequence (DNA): TGTGCCAGCAGCTCCAGGGTGAGCTCCTACGAGCAGTACTTC.

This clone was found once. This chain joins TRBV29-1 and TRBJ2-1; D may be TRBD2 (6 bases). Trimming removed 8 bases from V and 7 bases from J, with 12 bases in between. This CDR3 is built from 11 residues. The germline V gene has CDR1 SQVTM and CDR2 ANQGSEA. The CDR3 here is CSSRRGNEQFF. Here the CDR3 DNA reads TGCAGCTCCCGGAGGGGAAATGAGCAGTTCTTC.